This passage covers 7 T cell receptor beta chains from one sample sequenced in a study of beta chain features in type 1 diabetes. TCRB transcripts that were expressed got sequenced, as all of the isolated RNA had been reverse transcribed. Using immunoSEQ multiplex PCR, the repertoire was profiled, and TCRdb retains in-frame clones only, with some absent. The sample includes about 140,000 clones, about 9.7% seen only once; the top ten take 0.5% to 0.65%. Input material: central memory CD4+ T cells from blood. The origin of the receptors is a middle-aged woman in good health.

This clone has only a few counts. The rearrangement joins TRBV9 to TRBJ2-3, with 8 positions matching TRBD1. The length of the CDR3 is 16 residues. V was clipped by 4 bases and J by 10 bases; unmatched bases: 17. Germline CDR1 reads SGDLS; CDR2 reads YYNGEE. The CDR3: CASSRREQTGAWAQYF. Written as DNA, the CDR3 is TGTGCCAGCAGCCGTAGGGAACAGACAGGGGCCTGGGCGCAGTATTTT.

This clone appeared a few times. The chain carries TRBV27 and TRBJ1-5; D ambiguous. Germline CDR1 reads MNHEY; CDR2 reads SMNVEV (reference sequence). The V end was cut by 0 bases, the J end by 2 bases, with 8 bases between. There are 15 residues in the CDR3. The CDR3 sequence is CASSLSRTGNQPQHF. The CDR3 DNA sequence: TGTGCCAGCAGTTTATCGAGAACCGGCAATCAGCCCCAGCATTTT.

This clone was seen only a few times. The chain carries TRBV14 and TRBJ2-1; 9 nucleotides align to TRBD2. Per the germline V gene, CDR1 is SGHDN and CDR2 is FVKESK. Trimming took 4 bases from V and 7 from J; bases not matched to a gene: 8. The CDR3 loop spans 15 amino acids. In DNA, the CDR3 is TGTGCCAGCAGCCTGCGGGGGGGCCGGTGGAATGAGCAGTTCTTC. Protein: CASSLRGGRWNEQFF.

This chain links TRBV19 with TRBJ2-7, with 12 nucleotides matching TRBD1. The trim removed 3 bases at V and 6 bases at J, leaving 6 bases unmatched. In germline, CDR1 is LNHDA, CDR2 SQIVND (reference sequence). The length of the CDR3 is 15 residues. DNA of the CDR3: TGTGCCAGTAGTATCGGGGACAGGGGGCCTACCGAGCAGTACTTC. This encodes CASSIGDRGPTEQYF.

The chain couples TRBV14 to TRBJ2-3, with TRBD2 matching 8 bases. V shed 4 bases and J 3 bases; nucleotides not matched to a gene: 15. The CDR3 is made up of 18 amino acids. Germline V gene sequence: CDR1 SGHDN, CDR2 FVKESK. The CDR3 reads CASSLLLWRRGETDTQYF. The CDR3 DNA reads TGTGCCAGCAGCCTGCTTCTATGGAGGCGGGGGGAAACAGATACGCAGTATTTT.

This clone occurred a few times. V gene TRBV28 combines with J gene TRBJ2-2, with no clear D. Deletions cut 3 bases from V and 5 bases from J, with 13 bases between. Germline CDR1 is MDHEN and CDR2 is SYDVKM. The CDR3 contains 15 residues. The CDR3 reads CASSFLRGGTGELFF. As DNA, the CDR3 is TGTGCCAGCAGTTTCCTTAGAGGTGGGACCGGGGAGCTGTTTTTT. Full variable domain (missing parts from reference TRBV28 and TRBJ2-2): DVKVTQSSRYLVKRTGEKVFLECVQDMDHENMFWYRQDPGLGLRLIYFSYDVKMKEKGDIPEGYSVSREKKERFSLILESASTNQTSMYLCASSFLRGGTGELFFGEGSRLTVL.

This clone was recorded a few times. The genes are TRBV11-2 and TRBJ2-5; D remains unclear. Deletions cut 5 bases from V and 1 base from J, with 8 bases between. CDR3 size: 13 residues. The germline V gene encodes CDR1 SGHAT and CDR2 FQNNGV. The DNA for the CDR3 is TGTGCCAGCAGCCCCGTCCTCCAAGAGACCCAGTACTTC. Amino acids: CASSPVLQETQYF. Full variable domain (remainder filled in from reference TRBV11-2 and TRBJ2-5): EAGVAQSPRYKIIEKRQSVAFWCNPISGHATLYWYQQILGQGPKLLIQFQNNGVVDDSQLPKDRFSAERLKGVDSTLKIQPAKLEDSAVYLCASSPVLQETQYFGPGTRLLVL.